A selection of T cell receptor beta chains follows, all from one sample in a study of T cells in Graves' hyperthyroidism and ophthalmopathy. TCRdb re-called the multiplex PCR reads with MiXCR, one entry per CDR3 protein. Of 700,000 or so distinct CDR3 sequences in the sample, more than 14% are singletons; the top ten hold around 13%. The sample comprised blood. The receptors shown here come from a woman between 45 and 65 years old with Graves' ophthalmopathy. CDR3s include the opening cysteine and the closing phenylalanine or tryptophan. A D gene is named only where the DNA matches it firmly. Some rows mark clone size as missing; the rest say once, few, many or name a class of expanded clone.

TRBV12-3/TRBV12-4	-	TRBD1	TRBJ1-2	TGTGCCAGCAGTTTCCTCGACAGGGTAGGGCAAGGATCCTATGGCTACACCTTC	CASSFLDRVGQGSYGYTF
TRBV6-2/TRBV6-3	few	-	TRBJ1-2	TGTGCCAGCAGTACCTTCGGGGGATTCAGCTATGGCTACACCTTC	CASSTFGGFSYGYTF
TRBV5-1	many	-	TRBJ2-3	TGCGCCAGCAGCTTTTTTGGAGGTTCTAGCACAGATACGCAGTATTTT	CASSFFGGSSTDTQYF
TRBV30	many	-	TRBJ1-2	TGTGCCTGGAGGTCTCCCCCCGTGGGGGGGGTCGGCTACACCTTC	CAWRSPPVGGVGYTF
TRBV27	-	TRBD2	TRBJ2-7	TGTGCCAGCTGGGGACTAGCGCCATACGAGCAGTACTTC	CASWGLAPYEQYF
TRBV5-1	many	-	TRBJ1-6	TGCGCCACCGGCCTCGGGGCTGGTAATTCACCCCTCCACTTT	CATGLGAGNSPLHF
TRBV27	few	-	TRBJ1-6	TGTGCCAGCAGCCTCGGAGAGGGTTTGCGCAATTCACCCCTCCACTTT	CASSLGEGLRNSPLHF
TRBV6-1	-	-	TRBJ2-7	TGTGCCAGCAGTGCAAGCAGGCTCGAGCAGTACTTC	CASSASRLEQYF
TRBV9	-	TRBD1	TRBJ2-3	TGTGCCAGCAGCGCCAGACAGGGAAGCACAGATACGCAGTATTTT	CASSARQGSTDTQYF
TRBV30	many	-	TRBJ2-1	TGTGCCTGGAGTAGAAGCCGCTCCTACAATGAGCAGTTCTTC	CAWSRSRSYNEQFF
TRBV2	many	-	TRBJ2-1	TGTGCCAGCAGTGAGGGATGGGATGAGCAGTTCTTC	CASSEGWDEQFF
TRBV14	-	-	TRBJ2-3	TGTGCCAGCAGCCAAGTGTCTCATACGCAGTATTTT	CASSQVSHTQYF
TRBV7-9	-	TRBD1	TRBJ2-1	TGTGCCAGCAGCTCGTGGGACAGGGTCAGGTCGCTACGCTACAATGAGCAGTTCTTC	CASSSWDRVRSLRYNEQFF
TRBV19	-	-	TRBJ1-1	TGTGCCAGTGGGGCTTATCAGGGAACAGCTTTCTTT	CASGAYQGTAFF
TRBV20-1	many	TRBD2	TRBJ2-1	TGCAGTGCTCGCCCCAGGACTAGCGGGGGGTTCTACAATGAGCAGTTCTTC	CSARPRTSGGFYNEQFF
TRBV19	-	-	TRBJ2-7	TGTGCCAGTAGTATGGAACAGGGTCTTATCTACGAGCAGTACTTC	CASSMEQGLIYEQYF
TRBV7-9	-	-	TRBJ2-1	TGTGCCAGCAGCTTTTCTACAGGCTCTCTAGCGCAAGGCTCCTACAATGAGCAGTTCTTC	CASSFSTGSLAQGSYNEQFF
TRBV20-1	many	-	TRBJ1-5	TGCAGTGCTAGGGAGGGGGGTCAGCCCCAGCATTTT	CSAREGGQPQHF
TRBV24-1	few	-	TRBJ2-1	TGTGCCACCAGTGATTTGTTCCTAGCTTTTAAGTTCTTC	CATSDLFLAFKFF
TRBV18	many	TRBD1	TRBJ1-2	TGTGCCAGCTCACGGGTGTCTTGGACAGGCTATGGCTACACCTTC	CASSRVSWTGYGYTF
TRBV20-1	few	TRBD2	TRBJ2-7	TGCAGTGCTAGAAGAGCGGGAGAAGCGAGCGAGCAGTACTTC	CSARRAGEASEQYF
TRBV29-1	few	TRBD1	TRBJ1-2	TGCAGCGTTGGCACAGGGGCCCTCTATGGCTACACCTTC	CSVGTGALYGYTF
TRBV29-1	few	TRBD2	TRBJ2-1	TGCAGCGTTGAAGAGGCTAGCGGGAATGAGCAGTTCTTC	CSVEEASGNEQFF
TRBV6-5	-	-	TRBJ1-1	TGTGCCAGCAGTTACTCGCAGGTTAAGGGCACTGAAGCTTTCTTT	CASSYSQVKGTEAFF
TRBV24-1	many	-	TRBJ1-3	TGTGCCACCAGTGATGGAGGAAGGGCTGGAAACACCATATATTTT	CATSDGGRAGNTIYF
TRBV20-1	many	TRBD2	TRBJ2-1	TGCAGTGCTATGGCGGGAGGCGCCAGCTCCTACAATGAGCAGTTCTTC	CSAMAGGASSYNEQFF
TRBV18	many	-	TRBJ1-4	TGTGCCAGCTCACCACCGGGGCGTCGTCCCGATGAAAAACTGTTTTTT	CASSPPGRRPDEKLFF
TRBV29-1	many	TRBD2	TRBJ2-2	TGCAGCGCACGACTAGCGGGACGGACCGGGGAGCTGTTTTTT	CSARLAGRTGELFF
TRBV6-1	many	TRBD2	TRBJ2-1	TGTGCCAGTACTGGTGCGGGAGGCTCCTACAATGAGCAGTTCTTC	CASTGAGGSYNEQFF
TRBV28	many	-	TRBJ2-4	TGTGCCAGCAGTGCCATTGACAGGTTCCTCGAAAACATTCAGTACTTC	CASSAIDRFLENIQYF
TRBV5-1	many	TRBD1	TRBJ2-5	TGCGCCAGCAGCCGCAGACAGGGGACACGGGACGAGACCCAGTACTTC	CASSRRQGTRDETQYF
TRBV28	many	-	TRBJ2-7	TGTGCCAGCAGTTGGGCCCCCGAGCCGTACGAGCAGTACTTC	CASSWAPEPYEQYF
TRBV2	many	-	TRBJ2-7	TGTGCCAGCAGTGATCTTCAGGTGACAAAGGTCTCCTACGAGCAGTACTTC	CASSDLQVTKVSYEQYF
TRBV29-1	-	-	TRBJ1-5	TGCAGCGTTGGTGGGAGCAATCAGCCCCAGCATTTT	CSVGGSNQPQHF
TRBV4-3	-	-	TRBJ2-2	TGCGCCAGCAGCCAATGGAACGCCGGGGAGCTGTTTTTT	CASSQWNAGELFF
TRBV29-1	-	-	TRBJ2-1	TGCAGCGTAAGTAACAATGAGCAGTTCTTC	CSVSNNEQFF
TRBV18	many	-	TRBJ1-1	TGTGCCAGCTCACCAGTATCGGGGGTTAGCAACACTGAAGCTTTCTTT	CASSPVSGVSNTEAFF
TRBV24-1	many	-	TRBJ2-1	TGTGCCACCAGTGATTTTGGGACGGGGCTAAGCTCCTACAATGAGCAGTTCTTC	CATSDFGTGLSSYNEQFF
TRBV30	many	TRBD1	TRBJ2-7	TGTGCCTGGAGTGTACTTGGGACAGGGGCATACGAGCAGTACTTC	CAWSVLGTGAYEQYF
TRBV20-1	few	TRBD1	TRBJ2-7	TGCAGTGCCGGGACAGCGATATCCTACGAGCAGTACTTC	CSAGTAISYEQYF
TRBV20-1	many	-	TRBJ2-3	TGCAGTGCTAGAGATGGTAGCGGAAGCACAGATACGCAGTATTTT	CSARDGSGSTDTQYF